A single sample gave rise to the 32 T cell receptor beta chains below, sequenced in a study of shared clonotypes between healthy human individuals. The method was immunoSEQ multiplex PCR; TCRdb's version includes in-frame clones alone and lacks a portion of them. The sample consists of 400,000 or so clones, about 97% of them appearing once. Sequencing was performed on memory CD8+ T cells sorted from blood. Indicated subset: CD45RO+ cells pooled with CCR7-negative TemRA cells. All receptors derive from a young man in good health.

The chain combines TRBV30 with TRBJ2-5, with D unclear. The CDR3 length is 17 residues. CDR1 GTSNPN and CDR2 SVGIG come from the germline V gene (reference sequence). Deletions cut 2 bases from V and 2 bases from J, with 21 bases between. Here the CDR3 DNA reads TGTGCCTGGAGTCGGGTCAGGAGCTTCCCCGCGCAAGAGACCCAGTACTTC. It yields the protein CAWSRVRSFPAQETQYF.

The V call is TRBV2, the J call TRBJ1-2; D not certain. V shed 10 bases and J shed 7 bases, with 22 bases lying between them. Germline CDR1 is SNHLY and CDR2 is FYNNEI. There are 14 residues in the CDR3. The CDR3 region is CATLLIGGKGGYTF. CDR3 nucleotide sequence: TGTGCCACCCTACTCATAGGAGGGAAAGGTGGCTACACCTTC. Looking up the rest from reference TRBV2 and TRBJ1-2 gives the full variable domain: EPEVTQTPSHQVTQMGQEVILRCVPISNHLYFYWYRQILGQKVEFLVSFYNNEISEKSEIFDDQFSVERPDGSNFTLKIRSTKLEDSAMYFCATLLIGGKGGYTFGSGTRLTVV.

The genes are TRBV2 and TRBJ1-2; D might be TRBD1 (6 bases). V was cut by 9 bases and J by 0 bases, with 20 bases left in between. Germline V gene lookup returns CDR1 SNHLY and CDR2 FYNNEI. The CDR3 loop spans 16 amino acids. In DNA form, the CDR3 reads TGTGCCAGTACAGTCCGCCAGACAGGCACTAACTATGGCTACACCTTC. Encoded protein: CASTVRQTGTNYGYTF.

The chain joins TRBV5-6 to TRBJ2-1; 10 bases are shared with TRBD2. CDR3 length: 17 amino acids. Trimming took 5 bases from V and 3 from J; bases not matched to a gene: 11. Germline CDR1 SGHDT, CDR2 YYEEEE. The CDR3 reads CASRQTLGLADYNEQFF. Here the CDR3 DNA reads TGTGCCAGCAGACAAACACTAGGACTAGCGGACTACAATGAGCAGTTCTTC.

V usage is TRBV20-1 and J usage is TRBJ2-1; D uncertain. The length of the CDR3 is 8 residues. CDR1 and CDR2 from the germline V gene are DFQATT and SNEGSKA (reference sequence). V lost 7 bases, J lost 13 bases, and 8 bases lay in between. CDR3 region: CSVTPQFF. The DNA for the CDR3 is TGCAGTGTCACTCCCCAGTTCTTC.

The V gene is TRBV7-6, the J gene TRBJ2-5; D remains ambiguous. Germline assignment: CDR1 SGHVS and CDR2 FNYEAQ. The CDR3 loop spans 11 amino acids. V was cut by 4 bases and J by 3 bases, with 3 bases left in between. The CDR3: CASSYEETQYF. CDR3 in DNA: TGTGCCAGCAGCTACGAAGAGACCCAGTACTTC.

The CDR3 here is CASILQGEQFF. In nucleotides, the CDR3 is TGTGCCAGCATTCTACAGGGTGAGCAGTTCTTC. V usage is TRBV6-1 and J usage is TRBJ2-1; D is possibly TRBD1 (6 bases). Looked up from germline, CDR1 is MNHNS and CDR2 is SASEGT. CDR3 length: 11 residues. V dropped 7 bases and J dropped 9 bases, with 10 bases sitting between them.

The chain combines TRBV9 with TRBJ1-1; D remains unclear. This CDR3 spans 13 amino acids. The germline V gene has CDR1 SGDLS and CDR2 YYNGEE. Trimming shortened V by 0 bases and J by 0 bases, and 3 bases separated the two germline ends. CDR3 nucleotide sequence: TGTGCCAGCAGCGTAGTGCTGAACACTGAAGCTTTCTTT. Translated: CASSVVLNTEAFF.

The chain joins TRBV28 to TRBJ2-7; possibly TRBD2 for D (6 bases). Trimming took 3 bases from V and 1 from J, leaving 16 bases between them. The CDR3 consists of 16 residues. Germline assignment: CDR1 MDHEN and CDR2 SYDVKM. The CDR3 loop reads CASSFRARRVSYEQYF. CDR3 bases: TGTGCCAGCAGTTTCCGTGCCAGGAGGGTGTCCTACGAGCAGTACTTC.

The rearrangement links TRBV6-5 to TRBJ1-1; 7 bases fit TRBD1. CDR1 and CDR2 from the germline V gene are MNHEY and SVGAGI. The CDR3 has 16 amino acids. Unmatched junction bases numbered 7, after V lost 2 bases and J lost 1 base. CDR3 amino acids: CASSYRTGATNTEAFF. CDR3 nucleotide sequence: TGTGCCAGCAGTTACCGCACAGGGGCTACGAACACTGAAGCTTTCTTT.

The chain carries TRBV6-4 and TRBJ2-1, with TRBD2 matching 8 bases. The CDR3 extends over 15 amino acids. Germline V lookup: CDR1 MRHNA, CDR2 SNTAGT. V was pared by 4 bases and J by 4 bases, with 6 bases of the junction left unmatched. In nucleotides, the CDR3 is TGTGCCAGCAGTGCAGCGGGAGAGGCTTACAATGAGCAGTTCTTC. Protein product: CASSAAGEAYNEQFF.

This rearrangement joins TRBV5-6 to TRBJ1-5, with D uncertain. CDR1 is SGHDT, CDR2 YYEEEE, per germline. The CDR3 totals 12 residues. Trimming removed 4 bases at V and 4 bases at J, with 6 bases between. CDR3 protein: CASSRVNQPQHF. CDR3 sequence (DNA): TGTGCCAGCAGCAGGGTTAATCAGCCCCAGCATTTT.

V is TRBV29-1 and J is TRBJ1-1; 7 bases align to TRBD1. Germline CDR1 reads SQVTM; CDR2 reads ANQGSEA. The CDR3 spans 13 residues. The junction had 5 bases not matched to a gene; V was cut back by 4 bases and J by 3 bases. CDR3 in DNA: TGCAGCGTTGGAGGGGGCTGGGACACTGAAGCTTTCTTT. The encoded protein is CSVGGGWDTEAFF.

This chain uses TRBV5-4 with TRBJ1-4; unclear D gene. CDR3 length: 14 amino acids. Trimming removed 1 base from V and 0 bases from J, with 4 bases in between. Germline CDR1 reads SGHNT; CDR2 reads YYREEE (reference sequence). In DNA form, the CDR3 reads TGTGCCAGCAGCTTGAAAGCAACTAATGAAAAACTGTTTTTT. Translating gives CASSLKATNEKLFF.

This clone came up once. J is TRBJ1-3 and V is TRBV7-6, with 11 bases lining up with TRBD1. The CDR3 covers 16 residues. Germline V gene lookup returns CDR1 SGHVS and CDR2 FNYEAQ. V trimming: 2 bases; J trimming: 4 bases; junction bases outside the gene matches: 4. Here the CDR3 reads CASSLWGQGEGNTIYF. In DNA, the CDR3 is TGTGCCAGCAGCTTATGGGGACAGGGGGAAGGAAACACCATATATTTT.

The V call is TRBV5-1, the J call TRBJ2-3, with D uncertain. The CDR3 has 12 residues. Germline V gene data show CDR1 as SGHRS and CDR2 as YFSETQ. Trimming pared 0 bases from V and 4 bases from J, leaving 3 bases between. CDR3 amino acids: CASSLEADTQYF. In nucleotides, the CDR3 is TGCGCCAGCAGCTTGGAAGCAGATACGCAGTATTTT. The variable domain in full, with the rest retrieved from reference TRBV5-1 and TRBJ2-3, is KAGVTQTPRYLIKTRGQQVTLSCSPISGHRSVSWYQQTPGQGLQFLFEYFSETQRNKGNFPGRFSGRQFSNSRSEMNVSTLELGDSALYLCASSLEADTQYFGPGTRLTVL.

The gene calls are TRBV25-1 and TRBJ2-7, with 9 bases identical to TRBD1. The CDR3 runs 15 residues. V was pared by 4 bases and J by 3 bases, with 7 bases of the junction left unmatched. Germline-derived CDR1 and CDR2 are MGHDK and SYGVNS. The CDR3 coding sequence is TGTGCCAGCAGTGGTCAGGGGACAGGGAACTACGAGCAGTACTTC. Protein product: CASSGQGTGNYEQYF.

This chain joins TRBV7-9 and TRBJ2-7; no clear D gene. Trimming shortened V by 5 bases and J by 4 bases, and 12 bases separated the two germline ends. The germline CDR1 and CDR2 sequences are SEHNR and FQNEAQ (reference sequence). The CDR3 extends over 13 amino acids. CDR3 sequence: CASSPGWFYEQYF. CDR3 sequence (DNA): TGTGCCAGCAGCCCAGGCTGGTTTTACGAGCAGTACTTC.

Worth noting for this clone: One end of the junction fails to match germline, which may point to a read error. CDR3 protein: CAGSQDRPNTGELFF. CDR3 nucleotides: TGTGCCGGCAGCCAAGATCGGCCAAACACCGGGGAGCTGTTTTTT. V and J are TRBV4-2 and TRBJ2-2; D is ambiguous. This CDR3 has 15 residues. CDR1 LGHNA and CDR2 YNFKEQ come from the germline V gene.

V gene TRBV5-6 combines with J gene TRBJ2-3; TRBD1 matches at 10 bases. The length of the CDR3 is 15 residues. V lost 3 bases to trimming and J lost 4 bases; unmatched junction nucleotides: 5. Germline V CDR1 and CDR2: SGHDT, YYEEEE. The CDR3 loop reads CASSWGQGRADTQYF. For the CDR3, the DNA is TGTGCCAGCAGCTGGGGACAGGGGAGGGCAGATACGCAGTATTTT.

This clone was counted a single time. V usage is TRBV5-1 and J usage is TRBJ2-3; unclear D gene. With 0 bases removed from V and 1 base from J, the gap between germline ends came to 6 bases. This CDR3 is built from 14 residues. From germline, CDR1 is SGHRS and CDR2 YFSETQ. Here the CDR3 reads CASSLESGTDTQYF. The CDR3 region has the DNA TGCGCCAGCAGCTTGGAAAGCGGCACAGATACGCAGTATTTT.

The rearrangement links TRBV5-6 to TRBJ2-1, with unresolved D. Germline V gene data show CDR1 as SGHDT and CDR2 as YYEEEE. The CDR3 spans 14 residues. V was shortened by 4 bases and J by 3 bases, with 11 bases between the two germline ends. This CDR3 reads CASSRDIYYNEQFF. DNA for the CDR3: TGTGCCAGCAGCAGAGACATTTACTACAATGAGCAGTTCTTC.

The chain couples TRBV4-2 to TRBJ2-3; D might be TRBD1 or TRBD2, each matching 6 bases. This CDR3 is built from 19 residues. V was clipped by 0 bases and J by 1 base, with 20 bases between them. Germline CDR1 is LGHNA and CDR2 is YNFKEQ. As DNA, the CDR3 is TGTGCCAGCAGCCAAGAGCAGGTGGCAGAGGGGGGCGGCACAGATACGCAGTATTTT. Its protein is CASSQEQVAEGGGTDTQYF.

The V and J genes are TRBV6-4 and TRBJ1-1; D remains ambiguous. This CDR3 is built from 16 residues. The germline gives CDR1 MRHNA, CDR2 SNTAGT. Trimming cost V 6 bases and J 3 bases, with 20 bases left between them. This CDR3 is CASSVRSGRRDTEAFF. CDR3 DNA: TGTGCCAGCAGCGTCCGGTCGGGAAGGAGGGACACTGAAGCTTTCTTT.

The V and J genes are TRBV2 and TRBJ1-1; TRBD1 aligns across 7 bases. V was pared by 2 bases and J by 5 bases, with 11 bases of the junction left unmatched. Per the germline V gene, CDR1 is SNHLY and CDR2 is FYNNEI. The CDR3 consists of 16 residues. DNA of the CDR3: TGTGCCAGCAGTGAAACCCATCGGACAGGACAGACTGAAGCTTTCTTT. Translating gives CASSETHRTGQTEAFF. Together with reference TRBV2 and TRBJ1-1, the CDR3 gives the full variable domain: EPEVTQTPSHQVTQMGQEVILRCVPISNHLYFYWYRQILGQKVEFLVSFYNNEISEKSEIFDDQFSVERPDGSNFTLKIRSTKLEDSAMYFCASSETHRTGQTEAFFGQGTRLTVV.

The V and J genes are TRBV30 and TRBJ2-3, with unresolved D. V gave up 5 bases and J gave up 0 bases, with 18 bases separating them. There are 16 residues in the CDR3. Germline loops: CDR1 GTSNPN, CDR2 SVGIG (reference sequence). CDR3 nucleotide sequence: TGTGCCTGGGGATCGGGTTGGGGTTCTAGCACAGATACGCAGTATTTT. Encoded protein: CAWGSGWGSSTDTQYF.

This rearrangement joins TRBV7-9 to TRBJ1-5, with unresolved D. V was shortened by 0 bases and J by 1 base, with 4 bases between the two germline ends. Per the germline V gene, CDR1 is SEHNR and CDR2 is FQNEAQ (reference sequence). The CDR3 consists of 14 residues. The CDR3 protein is CASSLAGSNQPQHF. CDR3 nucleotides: TGTGCCAGCAGCTTAGCAGGGAGCAATCAGCCCCAGCATTTT.

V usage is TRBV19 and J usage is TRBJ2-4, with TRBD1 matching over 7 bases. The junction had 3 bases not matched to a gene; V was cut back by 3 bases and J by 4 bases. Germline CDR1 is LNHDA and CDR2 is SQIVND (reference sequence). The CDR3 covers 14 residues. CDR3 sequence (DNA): TGTGCCAGTAGTATGTTACAGGGGAAAAACATTCAGTACTTC. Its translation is CASSMLQGKNIQYF.

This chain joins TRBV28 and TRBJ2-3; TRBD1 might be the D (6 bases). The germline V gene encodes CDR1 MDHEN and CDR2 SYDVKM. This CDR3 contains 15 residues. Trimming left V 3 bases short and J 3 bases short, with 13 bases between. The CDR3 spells CASSLAQRGTDTQYF. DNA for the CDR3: TGTGCCAGCAGTTTGGCGCAAAGGGGGACAGATACGCAGTATTTT. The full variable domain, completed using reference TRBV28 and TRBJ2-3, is DVKVTQSSRYLVKRTGEKVFLECVQDMDHENMFWYRQDPGLGLRLIYFSYDVKMKEKGDIPEGYSVSREKKERFSLILESASTNQTSMYLCASSLAQRGTDTQYFGPGTRLTVL.

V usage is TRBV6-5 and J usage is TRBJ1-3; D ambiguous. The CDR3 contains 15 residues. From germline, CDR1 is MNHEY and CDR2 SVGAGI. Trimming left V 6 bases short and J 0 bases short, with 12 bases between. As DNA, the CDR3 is TGTGCCAGCAGCCAGCCAATGACCTCTGGAAACACCATATATTTT. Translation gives CASSQPMTSGNTIYF.

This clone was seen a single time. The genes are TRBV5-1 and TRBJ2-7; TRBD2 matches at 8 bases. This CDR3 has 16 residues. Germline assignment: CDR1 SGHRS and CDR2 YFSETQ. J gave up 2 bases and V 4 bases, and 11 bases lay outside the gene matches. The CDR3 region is CASSIRTSHPPYEQYF. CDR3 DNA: TGCGCCAGCAGCATAAGGACTAGCCATCCCCCCTACGAGCAGTACTTC.

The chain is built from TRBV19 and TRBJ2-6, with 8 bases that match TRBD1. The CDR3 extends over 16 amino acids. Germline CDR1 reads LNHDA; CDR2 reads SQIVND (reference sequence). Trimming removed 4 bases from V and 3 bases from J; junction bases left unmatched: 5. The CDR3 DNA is TGTGCCAGTAGTAGCCCAGGGACAGGTGGGGCCAACGTCCTGACTTTC. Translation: CASSSPGTGGANVLTF.